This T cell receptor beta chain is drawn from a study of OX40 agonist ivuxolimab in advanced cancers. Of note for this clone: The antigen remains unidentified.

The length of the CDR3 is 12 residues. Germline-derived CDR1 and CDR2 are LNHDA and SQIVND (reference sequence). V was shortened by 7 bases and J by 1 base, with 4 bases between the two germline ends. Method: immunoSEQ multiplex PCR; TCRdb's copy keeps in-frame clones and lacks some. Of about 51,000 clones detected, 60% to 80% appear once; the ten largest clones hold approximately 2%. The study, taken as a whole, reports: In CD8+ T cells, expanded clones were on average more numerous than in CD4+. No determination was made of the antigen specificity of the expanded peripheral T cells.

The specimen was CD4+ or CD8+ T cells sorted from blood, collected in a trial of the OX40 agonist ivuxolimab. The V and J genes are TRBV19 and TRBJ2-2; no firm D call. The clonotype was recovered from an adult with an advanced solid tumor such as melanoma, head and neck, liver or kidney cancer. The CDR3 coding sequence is TGTGCCAGTAATAGGAACACCGGGGAGCTGTTTTTT. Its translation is CASNRNTGELFF.